These T cell receptor beta chains were read from a single sample in a study of cytomegalovirus exposure and HLA in healthy donors. This table comes from immunoSEQ multiplex PCR, and its TCRdb copy is limited to in-frame clones, with some not included. Of over 100,000 clones listed, under 70% are singletons. What was sequenced was PBMCs. The receptors originated from a man aged 30 to 39 in good health and CMV-seropositive. Both conserved end residues are part of each CDR3. D genes are given only for firm matches. Only part of the rows carry a size: once, few, many, or a class if the clone is expanded.

len,d_gene,abundance,v_gene,j_gene,CDR3aa,CDR3nt
12,-,-,TRBV11-2,TRBJ1-2,CASSFLQHGYTF,TGTGCCAGCAGCTTTCTACAGCATGGCTACACCTTC
14,-,-,TRBV6-4,TRBJ2-1,CASRLGGGDNEQFF,TGTGCCAGCCGCCTAGGAGGGGGCGACAATGAGCAGTTCTTC
16,-,-,TRBV5-6,TRBJ1-6,CASSPLGSSYNSPLHF,TGTGCCAGCAGCCCCTTGGGCAGCTCCTATAATTCACCCCTCCATTTT
18,TRBD2,-,TRBV7-3,TRBJ2-2,CASSLAGGGGYRTGELFF,TGTGCCAGCAGCTTAGCCGGCGGCGGGGGGTATCGTACCGGGGAGCTGTTTTTT
13,TRBD1,-,TRBV27,TRBJ1-1,CASTLGGNTEAFF,TGTGCCAGCACCCTAGGGGGCAACACTGAAGCTTTCTTT
14,-,once,TRBV27,TRBJ1-2,CASSPDGRNYGYTF,TGTGCCAGCAGTCCCGACGGGAGGAACTATGGCTACACCTTC
15,-,-,TRBV27,TRBJ2-3,CASSLSGASTDTQYF,TGTGCCAGCAGTTTATCAGGGGCCAGCACAGATACGCAGTATTTT
17,-,-,TRBV2,TRBJ2-5,CASSEGWDKVFTETQYF,TGTGCCAGCAGTGAAGGTTGGGACAAAGTTTTTACGGAGACCCAGTACTTC
15,-,-,TRBV28,TRBJ2-5,CASSRQKRDIETQYF,TGTGCCAGCAGTCGACAGAAACGGGACATAGAGACCCAGTACTTC
13,TRBD1,-,TRBV29-1,TRBJ1-1,CSARGVLNTEAFF,TGCAGCGCCAGGGGGGTCTTGAACACTGAAGCTTTCTTT
13,TRBD1,-,TRBV5-1,TRBJ2-7,CASSRTGTYEQYF,TGCGCCAGCAGCCGGACAGGGACCTACGAGCAGTACTTC
16,-,once,TRBV18,TRBJ2-4,CASSPSAGEAKNIQYF,TGTGCCAGCTCACCAAGCGCCGGGGAGGCCAAAAACATTCAGTACTTC
12,-,-,TRBV27,TRBJ2-1,CASSYPGRRQFF,TGTGCCAGCAGTTATCCGGGAAGAAGGCAGTTCTTC
14,-,few,TRBV5-1,TRBJ1-1,CASSGGGVNTEAFF,TGCGCCAGCAGCGGGGGGGGAGTGAACACTGAAGCTTTCTTT
12,-,-,TRBV11-3,TRBJ1-5,CTSSLGHEPQHF,TGTACCAGCAGCTTAGGACATGAGCCCCAGCATTTT
16,TRBD2,-,TRBV18,TRBJ2-1,CASSPPGLAGGHEQFF,TGTGCCAGCTCACCCCCAGGACTAGCGGGAGGACATGAGCAGTTCTTC
17,TRBD2,once,TRBV4-1,TRBJ2-3,CASSQHLQREAADTQYF,TGCGCCAGCAGCCAACACCTTCAGCGGGAGGCTGCCGATACGCAGTATTTT
14,-,-,TRBV4-1,TRBJ1-2,CASGEGGEDYGYTF,TGCGCCAGCGGGGAGGGCGGGGAAGACTATGGCTACACCTTC
14,-,-,TRBV6-6,TRBJ2-3,CASSPSSSTDTQYF,TGTGCCAGCAGCCCCTCCTCCAGCACAGATACGCAGTATTTT
16,TRBD1,-,TRBV6-4,TRBJ2-1,CASSGDRGNQNNEQFF,TGTGCCAGCAGTGGGGACAGGGGGAATCAAAACAATGAGCAGTTCTTC
14,-,-,TRBV5-1,TRBJ1-6,CASSSPSEGSPLHF,TGCGCCAGCAGCTCCCCGTCCGAGGGTTCACCCCTCCACTTT
16,TRBD2,-,TRBV5-1,TRBJ2-7,CASSFGLAGDPYEQYF,TGCGCCAGCAGCTTCGGACTAGCGGGGGACCCCTACGAGCAGTACTTC
14,TRBD1,-,TRBV5-6,TRBJ1-2,CASSSTGTGSGYTF,TGTGCCAGCAGCTCGACAGGGACAGGGAGCGGCTACACCTTC
14,-,few,TRBV11-2,TRBJ2-7,CASSQWTDPYEQYF,TGTGCCAGCAGCCAATGGACAGACCCCTACGAGCAGTACTTC
17,TRBD1,-,TRBV27,TRBJ1-6,CASSPSTGALYNSPLHF,TGTGCCAGCAGTCCGTCGACAGGGGCTCTCTATAATTCACCCCTCCACTTT
14,-,-,TRBV19,TRBJ1-6,CASGFLQYNSPLHF,TGTGCCAGTGGCTTTCTCCAATATAATTCACCCCTCCACTTT
13,-,few,TRBV9,TRBJ2-3,CASSVGQTDTQYF,TGTGCCAGCAGCGTCGGACAGACAGATACGCAGTATTTT
15,-,-,TRBV27,TRBJ1-4,CASSEGWATNEKLFF,TGTGCCAGCAGTGAGGGATGGGCAACTAATGAAAAACTGTTTTTT
15,-,few,TRBV7-2,TRBJ2-5,CASSGLGQIQETQYF,TGTGCCAGCAGCGGGCTTGGACAGATACAAGAGACCCAGTACTTC
15,TRBD1,few,TRBV5-1,TRBJ2-2,CASSLRTGNTGELFF,TGCGCCAGCAGCTTACGGACAGGGAACACCGGGGAGCTGTTTTTT
15,-,few,TRBV19,TRBJ1-1,CASSLRRETGTEAFF,TGTGCCAGTAGCCTGCGGCGAGAGACTGGGACTGAAGCTTTCTTT
15,TRBD1,few,TRBV6-5,TRBJ2-7,CASSSPDRGRHEQYF,TGTGCCAGCAGTTCTCCGGACAGGGGGCGACACGAGCAGTACTTC
14,TRBD2,-,TRBV9,TRBJ2-7,CASSVVGGFDEQYF,TGTGCCAGCAGCGTAGTGGGGGGGTTCGACGAGCAGTACTTC
16,TRBD1,-,TRBV15,TRBJ1-1,CATSRDHRDRETETFF,TGTGCCACCAGCAGAGATCATAGGGACAGGGAGACTGAAACTTTCTTT
15,-,-,TRBV6-5,TRBJ2-2,CASSPVGQGFWELFF,TGTGCCAGCAGTCCGGTTGGGCAGGGGTTTTGGGAGCTGTTTTTT
15,TRBD2,once,TRBV7-6,TRBJ2-1,CASSISGSSYNEQFF,TGTGCCAGCAGCATTAGCGGGAGCTCCTACAATGAGCAGTTCTTC
12,-,-,TRBV27,TRBJ2-2,CASKGVGGELFF,TGTGCCAGCAAAGGGGTAGGCGGGGAGCTGTTTTTT
13,-,-,TRBV11-2,TRBJ2-7,CASSLGGHYEQYF,TGTGCCAGCAGCTTAGGGGGGCACTACGAGCAGTACTTC
15,TRBD1,-,TRBV5-1,TRBJ2-3,CASSRTGDAADTQYF,TGCGCCAGCAGCCGCACAGGGGACGCAGCAGATACGCAGTATTTT
18,TRBD2,-,TRBV4-3,TRBJ2-5,CASSQGVPGLAFQETQYF,TGCGCCAGCAGCCAAGGGGTGCCGGGACTAGCCTTTCAAGAGACCCAGTACTTC
12,TRBD2,few,TRBV28,TRBJ2-5,CASRPGGETQYF,TGTGCCAGCCGCCCGGGGGGGGAGACCCAGTACTTC
17,-,few,TRBV21-1,TRBJ2-5,CASSAPPTSEHQETQYF,TGTGCCAGCAGCGCCCCACCGACTAGCGAACACCAAGAGACCCAGTACTTC
14,TRBD2,-,TRBV7-2,TRBJ2-1,CASSPTSGYNEQFF,TGTGCCAGCAGCCCGACTAGCGGCTACAATGAGCAGTTCTTC
15,TRBD2,-,TRBV29-1,TRBJ2-2,CSVAVAGGPSGELFF,TGCAGCGTTGCGGTAGCGGGAGGGCCCTCCGGGGAGCTGTTTTTT
15,-,once,TRBV19,TRBJ2-7,CASSIYDREAYEQYF,TGTGCCAGTAGTATTTACGACAGGGAGGCCTACGAGCAGTACTTC
13,-,-,TRBV2,TRBJ1-1,CASSVKRNTEAFF,TGTGCCAGCAGTGTTAAGAGGAACACTGAAGCTTTCTTT
15,TRBD2,few,TRBV6-4,TRBJ2-1,CASSEGAGERNEQFF,TGTGCCAGCAGTGAGGGAGCGGGAGAACGAAATGAGCAGTTCTTC
14,-,few,TRBV19,TRBJ1-2,CASKSEPVGDGYTF,TGTGCCAGTAAAAGTGAGCCAGTCGGAGATGGCTACACCTTC
18,-,-,TRBV29-1,TRBJ2-2,CSVTGSAMDLTNTGELFF,TGCAGCGTAACAGGGTCTGCTATGGACCTAACGAACACCGGGGAGCTGTTTTTT
15,TRBD2,-,TRBV9,TRBJ2-3,CASSGLAGVTDTQYF,TGTGCCAGCAGCGGCCTAGCGGGGGTCACAGATACGCAGTATTTT
15,TRBD1,-,TRBV29-1,TRBJ2-6,CSVGDRGSGANVLTF,TGCAGCGTTGGTGACAGGGGGAGTGGGGCCAACGTCCTGACTTTC
14,-,-,TRBV4-3,TRBJ1-2,CASSQEEGGWGYTF,TGCGCCAGCAGCCAAGAAGAGGGCGGGTGGGGCTACACCTTC
14,-,-,TRBV18,TRBJ2-6,CASSGQTGANVLTF,TGTGCCAGCTCAGGCCAAACTGGGGCCAACGTCCTGACTTTC
13,-,-,TRBV2,TRBJ1-4,CASSERGNEKLFF,TGTGCCAGCAGTGAGAGAGGAAATGAAAAACTGTTTTTT
18,TRBD2,few,TRBV9,TRBJ2-1,CASSVGLAGPFSYNEQFF,TGTGCCAGCAGCGTTGGACTAGCGGGACCTTTTTCCTACAATGAGCAGTTCTTC
13,-,-,TRBV7-6,TRBJ1-5,CASSLNLNQPQHF,TGTGCCAGCAGCCTGAACCTAAATCAGCCCCAGCATTTT
16,TRBD2,-,TRBV15,TRBJ2-3,CATSRAVAGGTDTQYF,TGTGCCACCAGCAGAGCAGTAGCGGGGGGCACAGATACGCAGTATTTT
16,-,-,TRBV4-3,TRBJ1-5,CASSQDIRGGNQPQHF,TGCGCCAGCAGCCAAGATATCAGGGGAGGCAATCAGCCCCAGCATTTT
15,-,-,TRBV7-3,TRBJ2-2,CASSLAESRGGELFF,TGTGCCAGCAGCTTAGCCGAGAGTCGGGGCGGGGAGCTGTTTTTT